The 20 T cell receptor beta chains reported below all come from one sample, sequenced in a study of cytomegalovirus exposure and HLA in healthy donors. The PCR had 60 Vbeta and 13 Jbeta primers. Method: immunoSEQ multiplex PCR; TCRdb's copy keeps in-frame clones and lacks some. The table records nearly 300,000 clones, just over 85% of them present only once. The specimen sequenced was PBMCs. The source of these receptors is a man aged 35 to 55 in good health and CMV-seropositive.

V and J are TRBV7-8 and TRBJ1-5, with TRBD1 matching over 9 bases. This CDR3 has 19 amino acids. V dropped 2 bases and J dropped 1; count of bases not matched to a gene: 12. The germline gives CDR1 SGHVS, CDR2 FQNEAQ. The CDR3 bases are TGTGCCAGCAGCTTATTCCTCCTCATCGGACAGGGGAGCAATCAGCCCCAGCATTTT. Residues: CASSLFLLIGQGSNQPQHF.

The rearrangement links TRBV28 to TRBJ2-5, with unresolved D. The tail of the sequence fits TRBJ2-7 better, so the J call may be wrong. Germline V lookup: CDR1 MDHEN, CDR2 SYDVKM. The CDR3 is 12 residues long. The CDR3 DNA reads as TGTGCCAGCAGTCCGCCGTCCTACGAGCAGTACTTC. Translated, it gives CASSPPSYEQYF.

The genes are TRBV29-1 and TRBJ2-6, with D perhaps matching TRBD1 (7 bases). CDR1 is SQVTM, CDR2 ANQGSEA, per germline. The germline V and J ends were trimmed by 1 base and 0 bases, with 19 bases remaining between them. CDR3 length equals 19 residues. CDR3 sequence: CSVEAVGQGEASGANVLTF. CDR3 in DNA: TGCAGCGTTGAAGCTGTCGGGCAGGGGGAGGCCTCTGGGGCCAACGTCCTGACTTTC.

The rearrangement uses TRBV19 and TRBJ2-7, with D maybe TRBD2 (5 bases). In germline, CDR1 is LNHDA, CDR2 SQIVND (reference sequence). The CDR3 runs to 14 residues. Trimming cost V 5 bases and J 0 bases, with 11 bases left between them. The CDR3 sequence: CASSWEPSSYEQYF. CDR3 nucleotide sequence: TGTGCCAGTAGTTGGGAGCCAAGCTCCTACGAGCAGTACTTC.

V is TRBV27 and J is TRBJ2-1; maybe TRBD2 (5 bases). Germline V gene lookup returns CDR1 MNHEY and CDR2 SMNVEV (reference sequence). V lost 6 bases to trimming and J lost 4 bases, with 10 bases between them. The CDR3 extends over 13 amino acids. CDR3 coding DNA: TGTGCCAGCAGATTGAGCGGATACAATGAGCAGTTCTTC. It specifies CASRLSGYNEQFF.

The J gene is TRBJ1-1, the V gene TRBV15; D unclear. The ends were cut back, 1 base at V and 0 bases at J, with 9 bases in the middle. CDR3 size: 15 residues. Germline loops: CDR1 LNHNV, CDR2 YYDKDF (reference sequence). The CDR3 sequence: CATSRVAGLNTEAFF. CDR3 nucleotide sequence: TGTGCCACCAGCAGAGTTGCAGGTTTGAACACTGAAGCTTTCTTT.

This chain connects TRBV2 to TRBJ2-2; 11 bases are a match to TRBD2. V dropped 11 bases and J dropped 4; count of bases not matched to a gene: 6. The CDR3 has 14 residues. The germline CDR1 and CDR2 sequences are SNHLY and FYNNEI. CDR3 in amino acids: CAWLAGGSTGELFF. Written as DNA, the CDR3 is TGTGCCTGGTTAGCGGGAGGGAGCACCGGGGAGCTGTTTTTT.

V and J are TRBV27 and TRBJ2-7; D remains ambiguous. Germline V gives CDR1 MNHEY, CDR2 SMNVEV (reference sequence). Trimming cost V 5 bases and J 7 bases, with 15 bases left between them. The CDR3 consists of 13 residues. CDR3 bases: TGTGCCAGCAGTCCTCTGAGTTTGGAGGAGCAGTACTTC. Its translation: CASSPLSLEEQYF.

The genes are TRBV7-6 and TRBJ2-2; D possibly corresponds to TRBD2 (6 bases). Germline V lookup: CDR1 SGHVS, CDR2 FNYEAQ. V was clipped by 1 base and J by 5 bases, with 11 bases between them. The CDR3 has 15 residues. CDR3 DNA: TGTGCCAGCAGCTTAGTTTGGGGAGGTACCGGGGAGCTGTTTTTT. Encoded protein: CASSLVWGGTGELFF. The complete variable domain, with remaining parts taken from reference TRBV7-6 and TRBJ2-2, reads GAGVSQSPRYKVTKRGQDVALRCDPISGHVSLYWYRQALGQGPEFLTYFNYEAQQDKSGLPNDRFSAERPEGSISTLTIQRTEQRDSAMYRCASSLVWGGTGELFFGEGSRLTVL.

This clone appeared a single time. The chain couples TRBV9 to TRBJ2-2; D possibly corresponds to TRBD1 (6 bases). The V end lost 6 bases, the J end lost 6 bases, and 9 bases lay between the germline ends. From germline, CDR1 is SGDLS and CDR2 YYNGEE. CDR3 size: 12 residues. The CDR3 reads CASNTGSGELFF. CDR3 sequence (DNA): TGTGCCAGCAATACAGGGTCCGGGGAGCTGTTTTTT.

V and J are TRBV9 and TRBJ2-2; the D is unclear. The CDR3 length is 14 residues. V lost 3 bases and J lost 5, with 11 bases in between. CDR1 and CDR2 (germline): SGDLS, YYNGEE. The CDR3 DNA is TGTGCCAGCAGCGCAACTTCCAGGACCGGGGAGCTGTTTTTT. Translating it yields CASSATSRTGELFF.

The genes are TRBV7-8 and TRBJ2-7, with 11 bases lining up with TRBD2. V trimming: 3 bases; J trimming: 2 bases; junction bases outside the gene matches: 0. The germline V gene encodes CDR1 SGHVS and CDR2 FQNEAQ. The CDR3 is 14 amino acids. The CDR3 region is CASSFSGRAYEQYF. Written as DNA, the CDR3 is TGTGCCAGCAGCTTTAGCGGGAGGGCCTACGAGCAGTACTTC.

The chain uses TRBV5-1 and TRBJ2-3, with 8 bases identical to TRBD2. V lost 5 bases, J lost 3 bases, and 2 bases stayed unmatched. This CDR3 is built from 13 residues. Per the germline V gene, CDR1 is SGHRS and CDR2 is YFSETQ. The CDR3 reads CASRAGGTDTQYF. CDR3 bases: TGCGCCAGCAGGGCGGGAGGAACAGATACGCAGTATTTT.

The chain recombines TRBV6-1 with TRBJ2-5; 9 nucleotides agree with TRBD1. Germline values: CDR1 MNHNS, CDR2 SASEGT. This CDR3 has 13 amino acids. With 6 bases clipped from V and 5 bases from J, the junction kept 4 bases outside the gene matches. In nucleotides, the CDR3 is TGTGCCAGCAGGGGGACAGGGCAGGAGACCCAGTACTTC. This codes for CASRGTGQETQYF.

The chain carries TRBV2 and TRBJ1-2; D unclear. V was shortened by 5 bases and J by 2 bases, with 12 bases between the two germline ends. In germline, CDR1 is SNHLY, CDR2 FYNNEI. The CDR3 has 14 amino acids. The CDR3 DNA is TGTGCCAGCAGTACCCCTGACGGGAACTATGGCTACACCTTC. Protein: CASSTPDGNYGYTF. Using reference TRBV2 and TRBJ1-2 for the parts outside the CDR3, the full variable domain is EPEVTQTPSHQVTQMGQEVILRCVPISNHLYFYWYRQILGQKVEFLVSFYNNEISEKSEIFDDQFSVERPDGSNFTLKIRSTKLEDSAMYFCASSTPDGNYGYTFGSGTRLTVV.

The V call is TRBV9, the J call TRBJ2-7; 7 nucleotides match TRBD1. Germline V gene lookup returns CDR1 SGDLS and CDR2 YYNGEE. The CDR3 sequence is 15 residues long. V was pared by 0 bases and J by 6 bases, with 9 bases of the junction left unmatched. Here the CDR3 reads CASSVGTGQTTEQYF. The CDR3 DNA reads as TGTGCCAGCAGCGTAGGAACGGGACAGACTACCGAGCAGTACTTC.

V usage is TRBV6-5 and J usage is TRBJ2-7, with TRBD1 identical over 12 bases. Trimming at V came to 6 bases and at J to 11 bases, leaving 8 bases not matched to a gene. Germline V gives CDR1 MNHEY, CDR2 SVGAGI. The length of the CDR3 is 13 residues. CDR3 nucleotide sequence: TGTGCCAGCAGCCGGGGACAGGGGGCAGGGGAGTACTTC. Translated, it gives CASSRGQGAGEYF.

The chain employs TRBV7-9 and TRBJ1-1, with 8 bases lining up with TRBD1. Germline V gene sequence: CDR1 SEHNR, CDR2 FQNEAQ (reference sequence). This CDR3 has 14 amino acids. Germline trimming cut 5 bases from V and 7 bases from J; bases unmatched to any gene: 9. CDR3 bases: TGTGCCAGCAGCCAGTGGACAGGGACCGGTGAAGCTTTCTTT. Translating gives CASSQWTGTGEAFF.

The chain links TRBV19 to TRBJ2-7; D call uncertain. V was pared by 4 bases and J by 1 base, with 8 bases between. Germline V gene lookup returns CDR1 LNHDA and CDR2 SQIVND (reference sequence). The length of the CDR3 is 13 residues. CDR3 bases: TGTGCCAGTAGTAGAGGATTTTCCTACGAGCAGTACTTC. Translating gives CASSRGFSYEQYF.

A note on this clone: Other DNA sequences in this specimen translate into the identical CDR3. The V and J genes are TRBV19 and TRBJ2-7; D is uncertain. The CDR3 covers 13 residues. V lost 3 bases and J 4 bases, leaving 10 bases between the germline ends. The germline V gene has CDR1 LNHDA and CDR2 SQIVND (reference sequence). The CDR3 sequence: CASSISQNYEQYF. The DNA of the CDR3 is TGTGCCAGTAGTATCAGTCAGAATTACGAGCAGTACTTC.